The sequence of this TCR beta chain was determined in a study of OX40 agonist ivuxolimab in advanced cancers. At the level of the whole study: Ivuxolimab was a fully human IgG2 agonistic monoclonal antibody targeting the costimulatory receptor OX40 (CD134). Intravenous ivuxolimab was administered to patients every 2 weeks at six dose levels: 0.01, 0.1, 0.3, 1.5, 3 and 10 mg/kg. Of the approximately 54 patients in dose escalation, 19 had hepatocellular carcinoma, some 15 had melanoma, 9 had renal cell carcinoma and 9 had head and neck cancer. A male proportion of around 81% and a mean age of roughly 55 years, ranging from about 20 to 79, were recorded for the dose-escalation cohort. Prior anti-PD-1, anti-PD-L1 or anti-CTLA-4 therapy was permitted, and approximately 40% of dose-escalation patients had received checkpoint inhibitors. Partial responses were achieved by three dose-escalation patients, of whom one had hepatocellular carcinoma and two had cutaneous melanoma. Peripheral TCRbeta sequencing was intended to test whether TCR sequence diversity was altered and clonal T-cell expansion was caused by ivuxolimab. The paper covers the monotherapy dose-escalation part of the phase I ivuxolimab trial, which included N ≈ 50 patients.

The CDR3 numbers 14 residues from cysteine through phenylalanine. Here the CDR3 DNA is all that survives: 42 bases in frame from base 1. In the germline V gene, CDR1 corresponds to SNHLY and CDR2 to FYNNEI. V sheds 2 bases and J sheds 4 bases, leaving 11 bases between their ends. Genomic DNA was extracted from sorted cells for sequencing of the TCRbeta CDR3 region. The immunoSEQ Assay was used for sequencing of TCRbeta CDR3 regions. The source is immuneACCESS, and TCRdb retained only in-frame sequences with V and J called. Part of the clones is not carried over; for the studies checked, unresolved V genes explain less than half of this, and the remainder is unexplained. The sample includes tens of thousands of clones, with 87% observed a single time. The ten most abundant clones make up around 0.61% of the sample. On the study overall, not on this receptor specifically: Partial responders in the 0.1-3.0 mg/kg groups had among the lowest normalized peripheral clonal expansion, especially among CD8+ T cells. After ivuxolimab, expanded clones were on average more numerous among CD8+ T cells than among CD4+ T cells. Clonal expansion of both CD4+ and CD8+ blood T cells was observed from baseline to week 6 at doses 0.1 to 3.0 mg/kg. Low levels of normalized T-cell clonal expansion were also seen in some patients who did not respond. The antigen specificity of the peripheral T cells that underwent clonal expansion was not determined.

As for this clone: Its antigen target is currently unknown. No base quality values were provided; no much bigger clone lies one nucleotide off.

Patients with a history of autoimmune disease or receiving systemic immunosuppression were excluded from the trial. Peripheral blood for TCR sequencing was collected from all dose cohorts at baseline, on cycle 4 day 1, and on cycle 7 day 1. Samples came from an open-label, multicenter, first-in-human phase I dose-escalation trial of ivuxolimab. The trial enrolled adults with locally advanced or metastatic head and neck squamous cell, hepatocellular, melanoma or renal cell carcinoma. Before TCR sequencing, CD4+ T cells and CD8+ T cells from peripheral blood were sorted into separate populations. The sequence is built from TRBV2 and TRBJ2-5; TRBD2 could be the D gene, as 6 bases match. This sequence originates from an adult with an advanced solid tumor such as melanoma, head and neck, liver or kidney cancer. The sample here was CD4+ or CD8+ T cells sorted from blood, taken in a trial of the OX40 agonist ivuxolimab. The CDR3 loop reads CASSERWGVETQYF. Read as DNA, the sequence is TGTGCCAGCAGTGAAAGGTGGGGGGTAGAGACCCAGTACTTC.